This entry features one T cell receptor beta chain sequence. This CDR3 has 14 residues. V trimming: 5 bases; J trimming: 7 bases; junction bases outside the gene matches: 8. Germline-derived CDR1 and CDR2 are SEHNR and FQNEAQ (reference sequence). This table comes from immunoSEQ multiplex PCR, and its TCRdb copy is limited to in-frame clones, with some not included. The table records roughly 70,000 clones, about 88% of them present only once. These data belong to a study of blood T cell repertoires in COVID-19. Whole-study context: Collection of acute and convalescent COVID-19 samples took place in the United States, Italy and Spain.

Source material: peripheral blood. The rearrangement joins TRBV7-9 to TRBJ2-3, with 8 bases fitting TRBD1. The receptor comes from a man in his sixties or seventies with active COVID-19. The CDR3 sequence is CASSPRTGRNTQYF. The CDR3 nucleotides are TGTGCCAGCAGCCCCAGGACAGGGCGGAATACGCAGTATTTT.